This passage covers 2 T cell receptor beta chains from one sample sequenced in a study of beta chain features in type 1 diabetes. Study results and limitations: Moderate yet significant TCRB CDR3 shortening was seen in Type 1 diabetes patients in all four CD4+ subsets.

These receptors have no known antigen. cDNA synthesis used the whole RNA isolate, giving expressed TCRB sequences. Only in-frame clones appear in the TCRdb table, and some are missing; sequencing was by immunoSEQ multiplex PCR. The data show roughly 160,000 clones, over 6% seen once. The sequenced material came from central memory CD4+ T cells from blood. All receptors derive from a man between 18 and 29 years old with type 1 diabetes.

In this sample, this clone turned up a few times. The chain carries TRBV9 and TRBJ1-6; 9 bases align to TRBD1. With 4 bases clipped from V and 5 bases from J, the junction kept 1 base outside the gene matches. The CDR3 covers 14 residues. Per germline, CDR1 SGDLS and CDR2 YYNGEE. The CDR3 loop is CASSWTGDNSPLHF. The DNA of the CDR3 is TGTGCCAGCAGCTGGACAGGGGATAATTCACCCCTCCACTTT.

This clone was seen a few times. V and J are TRBV18 and TRBJ2-1; weak D call: TRBD2 (6 bases). Germline CDR1 reads KGHSH; CDR2 reads LQKENI. Deletions cut 4 bases from V and 9 bases from J, with 13 bases between. CDR3 length equals 13 residues. The CDR3 DNA sequence: TGTGCCAGCTCACTACGGGAGTCTACTGAGCAGTTCTTC. Its translation: CASSLRESTEQFF.